The rows below give T cell receptor beta chains drawn from one sample of a study of monozygotic twins with inflammatory bowel disease. TCRdb re-called the 5' RACE reads, yielding one record per CDR3 amino acid sequence without DNA. This listing includes around 150,000 distinct CDR3 sequences. The sample consisted of blood. Receptor source: a human donor with ulcerative colitis or Crohn's disease, or a healthy co-twin of an affected twin (not recorded which). The CDR3 runs from the conserved cysteine through the conserved F or W. The order of the fields is J gene, V gene, CDR3 protein.

TRBJ1-1 | TRBV5-1 | CASSQGTGSMNTEAFF
TRBJ2-7 | TRBV12-3/TRBV12-4 | CASSGQGADEQYF
TRBJ1-6 | TRBV7-9 | CASSFGTGDSPLHF
TRBJ1-2 | TRBV11-3 | CASSLEVQGLYGYTF
TRBJ2-7 | TRBV20-1 | CSARGGYRAPSYEQYF
TRBJ2-1 | TRBV7-2 | CASSFFDADEQFF
TRBJ1-2 | TRBV6-5 | CASSLLGEQGSGGYTF
TRBJ2-1 | TRBV3-1 | CASSQGLAEFNEQFF
TRBJ1-2 | TRBV4-1 | CASSQGTGARGYTF
TRBJ1-1 | TRBV7-3 | CASSLRGAGSGRNTEAFF
TRBJ2-7 | TRBV7-9 | CASSLTGVSEQYF
TRBJ2-7 | TRBV20-1 | CSALGQGHEQYF
TRBJ2-1 | TRBV27 | CASSFRGYPPYNEQFF
TRBJ2-7 | TRBV6-5 | CASSYRSQGKGYEQYF
TRBJ2-3 | TRBV20-1 | CSAIPSGSANTQYF
TRBJ1-5 | TRBV14 | CASSQAPGQPQHF
TRBJ2-7 | TRBV6-1 | CATSGTISYEQYF
TRBJ2-7 | TRBV5-1 | CASSPGTRNEQYF
TRBJ2-7 | TRBV28 | CASSLSQGRYEQYF
TRBJ1-1 | TRBV7-2 | CASSDPVGTEAFF
TRBJ2-7 | TRBV7-2 | CASSLISSGSYEQYF
TRBJ2-3 | TRBV3-1 | CASRPLLAGTDTQYF
TRBJ2-5 | TRBV19 | CASSRNSRETQYF
TRBJ2-1 | TRBV11-2 | CASSSPAPGLQGTYNEQFF
TRBJ2-2 | TRBV20-1 | CSARDWRGLNTGELFF
TRBJ1-1 | TRBV5-1 | CASKDPNTEAFF
TRBJ2-7 | TRBV20-1 | CSARAGTQSYEQYF
TRBJ2-7 | TRBV20-1 | CSAFPPGRRYEQYF
TRBJ2-5 | TRBV2 | CASGQDMEETQYF
TRBJ1-2 | TRBV20-1 | CSATLQGYGYTF
TRBJ2-7 | TRBV28 | CASSWTGGSYEQYF
TRBJ2-1 | TRBV20-1 | CSAEGGSYNEQFF
TRBJ1-2 | TRBV19 | CASSIVAHRKEGYTF
TRBJ2-5 | TRBV5-4 | CASSVPTLGTQYF
TRBJ2-1 | TRBV12-3/TRBV12-4 | CASSRDRSSYNEQFF
TRBJ2-3 | TRBV10-3 | CAIAGLAGYTDTQYF
TRBJ1-5 | TRBV20-1 | CSASGRGNQPQHF
TRBJ1-4 | TRBV5-1 | CSSSSAVGRPKLFF
TRBJ2-7 | TRBV5-1 | CASSIGHPYEQYF
TRBJ1-6 | TRBV7-2 | CASSLERGINSPLHF